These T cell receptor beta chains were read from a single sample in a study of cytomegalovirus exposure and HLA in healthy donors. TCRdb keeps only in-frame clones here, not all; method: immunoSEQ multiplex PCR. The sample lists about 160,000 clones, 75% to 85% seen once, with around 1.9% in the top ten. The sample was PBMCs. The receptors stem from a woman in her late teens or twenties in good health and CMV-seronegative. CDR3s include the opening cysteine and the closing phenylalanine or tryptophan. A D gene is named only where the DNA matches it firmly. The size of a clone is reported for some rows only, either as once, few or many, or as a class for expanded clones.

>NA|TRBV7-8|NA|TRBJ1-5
CASSLSHRSGNQPQHF
TGTGCCAGCAGCTTATCCCATCGTTCGGGGAATCAGCCCCAGCATTTT
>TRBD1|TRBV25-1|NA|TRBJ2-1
CASSEDRDNEQFF
TGTGCCAGCAGTGAAGACAGGGATAATGAGCAGTTCTTC
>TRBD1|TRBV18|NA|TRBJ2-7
CASSSGTGGPRPPQYF
TGTGCCAGCTCATCCGGGACAGGGGGCCCCCGCCCCCCGCAGTACTTC
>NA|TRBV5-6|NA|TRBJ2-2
CASSFYGNTGELFF
TGTGCCAGCAGCTTTTACGGGAACACCGGGGAGCTGTTTTTT
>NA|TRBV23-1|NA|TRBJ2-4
CASSQSWARGKNIQYF
TGCGCCAGCAGTCAATCCTGGGCCAGGGGCAAAAACATTCAGTACTTC
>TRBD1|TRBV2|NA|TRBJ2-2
CASSGPGGPTGELFF
TGTGCCAGCAGTGGCCCAGGGGGCCCCACCGGGGAGCTGTTTTTT
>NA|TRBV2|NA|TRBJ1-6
CASKGEEDSPLHF
TGTGCCAGCAAGGGAGAAGAGGATTCACCCCTCCACTTT
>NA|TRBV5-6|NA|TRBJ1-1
CASSLAGGPKNTEAFF
TGTGCCAGCAGCTTGGCTGGGGGCCCGAAGAACACTGAAGCTTTCTTT
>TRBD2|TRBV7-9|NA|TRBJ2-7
CASSYGLAGPSYEQYF
TGTGCCAGCAGCTACGGACTAGCGGGCCCGTCCTACGAGCAGTACTTC
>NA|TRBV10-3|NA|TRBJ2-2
CAISGVQNTGELFF
TGTGCCATCAGCGGGGTACAGAACACCGGGGAGCTGTTTTTT
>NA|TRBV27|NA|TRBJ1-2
CASSLGAGNQYGYTF
TGTGCCAGCAGTTTGGGGGCAGGGAATCAATATGGCTACACCTTC
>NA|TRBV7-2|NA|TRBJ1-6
CASSRGQPNNSPLHF
TGTGCCAGCAGCCGTGGACAGCCTAATAATTCACCCCTCCACTTT
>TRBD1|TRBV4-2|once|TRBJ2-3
CASSQTAGGGSDTQYF
TGTGCCAGCAGCCAAACCGCAGGGGGCGGATCAGATACGCAGTATTTT
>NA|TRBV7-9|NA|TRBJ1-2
CASSLVAGAYGYTF
TGTGCCAGCAGCTTAGTTGCAGGGGCCTATGGCTACACCTTC
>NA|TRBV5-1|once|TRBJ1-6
CASSLVGVRSSYNSPLHF
TGCGCCAGCAGCTTGGTCGGAGTCCGAAGCTCCTATAATTCACCCCTCCACTTT
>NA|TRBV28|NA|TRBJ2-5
CASSLFPGGVQETQYF
TGTGCCAGCAGTTTATTTCCGGGCGGGGTCCAAGAGACCCAGTACTTC
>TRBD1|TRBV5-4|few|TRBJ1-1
CASSTWTGMNTEAFF
TGTGCCAGCAGCACTTGGACAGGCATGAACACTGAAGCTTTCTTT
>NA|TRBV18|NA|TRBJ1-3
CASSPPSGVSGNTIYF
TGTGCCAGCTCACCACCATCGGGAGTCTCTGGAAACACCATATATTTT